The present entry profiles one T cell receptor beta chain with its context. The data derive from a study of blood T cell repertoires in COVID-19. About the study: Sites in the United States, Italy and Spain provided acute and convalescent COVID-19 samples.

Per the authors' pipeline: The assay estimated nucleated cells by amplifying reference gene primers. Assay: immunoSEQ multiplex PCR; the TCRdb copy retains only in-frame clones and omits some. That table is the source of V, J and clone size, and D and trimming were worked out from the DNA. The repertoire holds 120,000 to 150,000 clones, with more than 80% as singletons. After removal of 4 bases from V and 0 bases from J, the junction contained 9 bases not matched to a gene. The CDR3 runs to 17 residues. Germline values: CDR1 LNHDA, CDR2 SQIVND (reference sequence). The clonotype was recovered from a human donor with acute or convalescent COVID-19. The donor label of this sample is uncertain. The chain carries TRBV19 and TRBJ1-5; 7 nucleotides agree with TRBD1. Sequencing used peripheral blood. CDR3 sequence reads: CASSNPQGSHSNQPQHF. The CDR3 DNA reads TGTGCCAGTAGTAATCCACAGGGGTCGCATAGCAATCAGCCCCAGCATTTT. The full variable domain, in which reference TRBV19 and TRBJ1-5 provide the parts outside the CDR3, is DGGITQSPKYLFRKEGQNVTLSCEQNLNHDAMYWYRQDPGQGLRLIYYSQIVNDFQKGDIAEGYSVSREKKESFPLTVTSAQKNPTAFYLCASSNPQGSHSNQPQHFGDGTRLSIL.